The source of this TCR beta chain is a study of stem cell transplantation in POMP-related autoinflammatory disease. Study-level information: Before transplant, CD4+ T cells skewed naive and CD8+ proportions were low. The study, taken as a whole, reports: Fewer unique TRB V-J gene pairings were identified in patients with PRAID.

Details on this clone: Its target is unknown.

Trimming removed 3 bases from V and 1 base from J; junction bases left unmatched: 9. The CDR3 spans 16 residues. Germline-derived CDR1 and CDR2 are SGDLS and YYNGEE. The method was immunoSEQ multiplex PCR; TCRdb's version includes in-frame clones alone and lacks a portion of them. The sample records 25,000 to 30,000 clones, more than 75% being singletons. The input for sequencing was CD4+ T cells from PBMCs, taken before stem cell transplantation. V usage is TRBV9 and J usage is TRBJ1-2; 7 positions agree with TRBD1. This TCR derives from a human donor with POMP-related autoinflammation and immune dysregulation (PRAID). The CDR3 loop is CASSASPTGFNYGYTF. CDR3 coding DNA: TGTGCCAGCAGCGCAAGCCCGACAGGGTTTAACTATGGCTACACCTTC.